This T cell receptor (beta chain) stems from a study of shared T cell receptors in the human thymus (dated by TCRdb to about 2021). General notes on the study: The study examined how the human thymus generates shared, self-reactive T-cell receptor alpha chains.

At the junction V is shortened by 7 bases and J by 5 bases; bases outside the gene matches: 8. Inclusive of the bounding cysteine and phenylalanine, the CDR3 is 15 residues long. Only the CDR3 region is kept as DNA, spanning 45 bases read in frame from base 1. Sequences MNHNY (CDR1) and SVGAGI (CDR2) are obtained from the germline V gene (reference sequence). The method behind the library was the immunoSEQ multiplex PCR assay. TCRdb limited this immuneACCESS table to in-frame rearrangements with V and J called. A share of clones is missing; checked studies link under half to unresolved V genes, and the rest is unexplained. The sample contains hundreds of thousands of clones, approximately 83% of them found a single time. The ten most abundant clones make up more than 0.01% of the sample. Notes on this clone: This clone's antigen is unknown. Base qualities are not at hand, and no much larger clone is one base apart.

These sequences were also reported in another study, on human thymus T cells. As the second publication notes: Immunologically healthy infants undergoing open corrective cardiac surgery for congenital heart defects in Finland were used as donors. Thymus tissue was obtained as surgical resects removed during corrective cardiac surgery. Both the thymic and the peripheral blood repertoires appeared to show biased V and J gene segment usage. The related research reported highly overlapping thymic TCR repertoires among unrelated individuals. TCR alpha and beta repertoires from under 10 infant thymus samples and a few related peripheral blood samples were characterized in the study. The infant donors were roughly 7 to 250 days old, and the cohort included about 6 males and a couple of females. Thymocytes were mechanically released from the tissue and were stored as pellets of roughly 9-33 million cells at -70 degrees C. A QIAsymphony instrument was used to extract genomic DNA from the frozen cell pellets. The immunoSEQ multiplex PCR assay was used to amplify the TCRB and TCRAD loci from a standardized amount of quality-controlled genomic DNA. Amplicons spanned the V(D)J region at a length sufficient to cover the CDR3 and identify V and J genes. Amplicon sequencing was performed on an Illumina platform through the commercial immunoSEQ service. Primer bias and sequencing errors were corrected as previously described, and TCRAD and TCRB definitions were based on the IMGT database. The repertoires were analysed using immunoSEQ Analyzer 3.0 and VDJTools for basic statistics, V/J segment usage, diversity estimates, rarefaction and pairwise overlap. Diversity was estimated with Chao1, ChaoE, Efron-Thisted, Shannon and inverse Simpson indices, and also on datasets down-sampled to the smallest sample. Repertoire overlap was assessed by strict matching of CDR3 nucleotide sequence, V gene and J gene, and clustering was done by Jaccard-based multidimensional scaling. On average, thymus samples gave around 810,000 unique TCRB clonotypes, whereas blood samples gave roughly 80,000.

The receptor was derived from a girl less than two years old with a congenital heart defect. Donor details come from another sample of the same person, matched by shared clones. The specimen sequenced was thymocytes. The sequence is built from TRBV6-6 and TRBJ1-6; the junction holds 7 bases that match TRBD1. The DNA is TGTGCCAGCAATTCGACAGGGTTCAATAATTCACCCCTCCACTTT. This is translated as CASNSTGFNNSPLHF.